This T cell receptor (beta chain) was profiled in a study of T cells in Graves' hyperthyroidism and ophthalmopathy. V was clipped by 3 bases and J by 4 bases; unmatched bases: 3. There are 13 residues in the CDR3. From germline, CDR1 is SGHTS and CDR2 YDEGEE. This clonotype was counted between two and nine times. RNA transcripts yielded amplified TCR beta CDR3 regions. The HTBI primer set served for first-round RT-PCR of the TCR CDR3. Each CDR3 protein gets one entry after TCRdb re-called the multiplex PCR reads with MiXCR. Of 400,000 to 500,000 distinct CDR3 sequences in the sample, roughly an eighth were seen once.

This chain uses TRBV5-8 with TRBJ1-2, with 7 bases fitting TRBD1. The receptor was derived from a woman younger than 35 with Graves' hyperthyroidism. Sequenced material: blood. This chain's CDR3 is CASSSGQFYGYTF. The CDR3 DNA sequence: TGTGCCAGCAGCTCGGGACAGTTCTATGGCTACACCTTC.